Below, 12 T cell receptor beta chains from the same sample are listed, as sequenced in a study of blood T cell repertoires in COVID-19. Method: immunoSEQ multiplex PCR; TCRdb's copy keeps in-frame clones and lacks some. The sample holds roughly 140,000 clones, roughly four fifths seen once. The sample comprised PBMCs or T cells enriched from blood (not recorded which). The source is a woman aged 18-29 years who had been exposed to COVID-19.

The rearrangement uses TRBV7-6 and TRBJ2-2, with a possible D match to TRBD1 (6 bases). The ends were cut back, 5 bases at V and 2 bases at J, with 12 bases in the middle. The CDR3 is made up of 15 amino acids. Germline loops: CDR1 SGHVS, CDR2 FNYEAQ. CDR3: CASSHGQQNTGELFF. The CDR3 DNA reads as TGTGCCAGCAGCCACGGACAGCAAAACACCGGGGAGCTGTTTTTT.

J is TRBJ2-5 and V is TRBV14, with D possibly matching TRBD2 (6 bases). Per the germline V gene, CDR1 is SGHDN and CDR2 is FVKESK. The CDR3 runs to 15 residues. Trimming removed 0 bases at V and 2 bases at J, with 10 bases between. The CDR3: CASSQEILAQETQYF. DNA of the CDR3: TGTGCCAGCAGCCAAGAAATCCTAGCGCAAGAGACCCAGTACTTC.

The J gene is TRBJ2-4, the V gene TRBV9, with 12 bases fitting TRBD1. CDR1 and CDR2 (germline): SGDLS, YYNGEE. CDR3 size: 17 residues. V shed 3 bases, J shed 6 bases, and the junction held 10 bases outside the gene matches. The CDR3 here is CASSGRDRGRLGNIQYF. CDR3 coding DNA: TGTGCCAGCAGCGGACGGGACAGGGGGCGACTGGGAAACATTCAGTACTTC.

The rearrangement uses TRBV9 and TRBJ2-7, with 12 bases fitting TRBD2. With V trimmed by 0 bases and J by 2 bases, 9 bases remained unmatched. Germline loops: CDR1 SGDLS, CDR2 YYNGEE. CDR3 size: 18 residues. For the CDR3, the DNA is TGTGCCAGCAGCGTAGGCCCCCAGACTAGCGGGAGAACCTACGAGCAGTACTTC. Amino acids: CASSVGPQTSGRTYEQYF.

In its sample, this clone was seen once. V is TRBV7-2 and J is TRBJ2-7, with D perhaps TRBD2 (5 bases). Germline V CDR1 and CDR2: SGHTA, FQGNSA. The CDR3 extends over 13 amino acids. V was shortened by 6 bases and J by 2 bases, with 11 bases between the two germline ends. As DNA, the CDR3 is TGTGCCAGCAGGCAAGCGGACCCCTACGAGCAGTACTTC. This encodes CASRQADPYEQYF. Supplemented by reference TRBV7-2 and TRBJ2-7, the full variable domain reads GAGVSQSPSNKVTEKGKDVELRCDPISGHTALYWYRQSLGQGLEFLIYFQGNSAPDKSGLPSDRFSAERTGGSVSTLTIQRTQQEDSAVYLCASRQADPYEQYFGPGTRLTVT.

The chain uses TRBV5-6 and TRBJ1-1, with a weak D call TRBD1 (5 bases). CDR1 is SGHDT and CDR2 is YYEEEE in the germline V gene. CDR3 length: 15 amino acids. The ends were cut back, 4 bases at V and 3 bases at J, with 16 bases in the middle. Here the CDR3 DNA reads TGTGCCAGCAGCCCCCGGGGCGGGGTAGACACTGAAGCTTTCTTT. Translation: CASSPRGGVDTEAFF.

This chain links TRBV5-1 with TRBJ2-1, with a tentative D call TRBD2 (6 bases). V gave up 5 bases and J gave up 6 bases, with 9 bases separating them. The CDR3 runs to 12 residues. Per the germline V gene, CDR1 is SGHRS and CDR2 is YFSETQ. The CDR3 loop is CASRSGGNEQFF. For the CDR3, the DNA is TGCGCCAGCAGGTCCGGGGGCAATGAGCAGTTCTTC. The full variable domain, its missing parts supplied by reference TRBV5-1 and TRBJ2-1, is KAGVTQTPRYLIKTRGQQVTLSCSPISGHRSVSWYQQTPGQGLQFLFEYFSETQRNKGNFPGRFSGRQFSNSRSEMNVSTLELGDSALYLCASRSGGNEQFFGPGTRLTVL.

This chain uses TRBV5-1 with TRBJ2-2; 7 nucleotides line up with TRBD1. With 0 bases clipped from V and 5 bases from J, the junction kept 7 bases outside the gene matches. From germline, CDR1 is SGHRS and CDR2 YFSETQ. The CDR3 consists of 16 residues. The chain's CDR3 is CASSLVAGGRTGELFF. The CDR3 bases are TGCGCCAGCAGCTTGGTGGCAGGGGGACGGACCGGGGAGCTGTTTTTT.

V gene TRBV11-1 combines with J gene TRBJ1-4; 8 bases match TRBD1. V lost 8 bases and J lost 8; bases outside the gene matches: 4. In germline, CDR1 is SGHAT, CDR2 FQDESV (reference sequence). CDR3 length: 12 residues. This CDR3 is CASRRQGEKLFF. CDR3 nucleotide sequence: TGTGCCAGCCGTCGACAGGGGGAAAAACTGTTTTTT.

This clone was seen a single time. The CDR3 nucleotides read TGTGCCAGTAGTATTGGAGAGTCAAATACGCAGTATTTT. This gives the protein CASSIGESNTQYF. The rearrangement uses TRBV19 and TRBJ2-3; D gene unclear. Germline CDR1 and CDR2: LNHDA and SQIVND (reference sequence). V was trimmed by 3 bases and J by 7 bases, leaving 11 bases between them. The CDR3 sequence is 13 residues long.

This sequence joins TRBV5-1 and TRBJ1-5; D remains unclear. Germline values: CDR1 SGHRS, CDR2 YFSETQ. The V and J ends lost 0 bases and 7 bases respectively, with 8 bases between them. The CDR3 has 13 residues. The CDR3 loop reads CASSLAMGQPQHF. The DNA of the CDR3 is TGCGCCAGCAGCTTGGCAATGGGCCAGCCCCAGCATTTT. The variable domain in full, completed from reference TRBV5-1 and TRBJ1-5, reads KAGVTQTPRYLIKTRGQQVTLSCSPISGHRSVSWYQQTPGQGLQFLFEYFSETQRNKGNFPGRFSGRQFSNSRSEMNVSTLELGDSALYLCASSLAMGQPQHFGDGTRLSIL.

This chain joins TRBV5-6 and TRBJ1-1; TRBD1 matches at 10 bases. Germline lookup yields CDR1 SGHDT and CDR2 YYEEEE. Germline trimming cut 0 bases from V and 2 bases from J; bases unmatched to any gene: 7. The CDR3 runs 17 residues. CDR3 residues: CASSLVWDRGTNTEAFF. In nucleotides, the CDR3 is TGTGCCAGCAGCTTGGTGTGGGACAGGGGCACCAACACTGAAGCTTTCTTT.